This T cell receptor beta chain is from a study of T cells in Graves' hyperthyroidism and ophthalmopathy. Study-level results: The blood repertoire included most of the expanded thyroid clonotypes above 0.001.

With 3 bases clipped from V and 3 bases from J, the junction kept 4 bases outside the gene matches. Per the germline V gene, CDR1 is SGDLS and CDR2 is YYNGEE. The CDR3 covers 15 residues. The authors took PBMCs from 10 ml fresh peripheral blood. Amplification yielded TCR beta CDR3 regions, with RNA transcripts as the source. An initial round of RT-PCR targeting the TCR CDR3 relied on the HTBI primer set. TCRdb fed the multiplex PCR reads into MiXCR, producing one record per CDR3 protein. The sample has 350,000 or so distinct CDR3 sequences; roughly 18% are singletons. Regarding this clonotype: What it recognizes is unknown.

The V gene is TRBV9, the J gene TRBJ2-1; 9 bases match TRBD2. The specimen sequenced was blood. The receptor was isolated from a woman in her fifties or sixties with Graves' hyperthyroidism. The CDR3 protein is CASSAASGDYNEQFF. The CDR3 DNA reads TGTGCCAGCAGCGCCGCTAGCGGGGACTACAATGAGCAGTTCTTC.